This T cell receptor (beta chain) was sequenced in a study of metastatic and nonmetastatic thyroid tumors. In its sample, this clone ranks as medium-sized. The entire patient cohort was treatment-naive prior to thyroid surgery. Via MiXCR, TCRdb re-called the PCR reads. The table has 23,000 or so clones, roughly 21% seen once. The CDR3 is 16 amino acids. With V trimmed by 0 bases and J by 1 base, 4 bases remained unmatched. Germline CDR1 is MNHEY and CDR2 is SMNVEV (reference sequence). V is TRBV27 and J is TRBJ1-1; the match to TRBD1 covers 8 bases. This clonotype was obtained from a female donor with papillary thyroid cancer or a benign thyroid nodule (not recorded which). Some clones in this sample may be carry-over from other donors' samples. Sample: blood. CDR3 sequence: CASSLSIRGRNTEAFF. The CDR3 DNA sequence: TGTGCCAGCAGTTTATCGATCAGGGGGCGGAACACTGAAGCTTTCTTT.